The source of this T cell receptor beta chain is a study of vaccination and CD4 T cells after COVID-19. Study-wide context: In the convalescent cohort, there were six males and four females, two of them Hispanic. Post-COVID sampling occurred a median approximately 100 days after diagnosis (range 35 to 161). Study-level findings and limits: In median terms, SARS-CoV-2-reactive clonotypes went from 21 to 38, a nonsignificant rise.

V was cut by 10 bases and J by 0 bases, with 19 bases left in between. The CDR3 is 15 amino acids. Germline CDR1 is LNHDA and CDR2 is SQIVND (reference sequence). Cultured CD4+ T-cell DNA underwent Oncomine TCR Beta short-read sequencing. TCRdb reprocessed the PCR reads with MiXCR, giving one entry per CDR3 protein. The sample yields thousands of distinct CDR3 sequences, roughly half seen once. As regards this clonotype: Its antigen remains unknown.

Treatment: roughly 11-day PBMC culture with coronavirus spike peptide pools or control peptides (ViraFEST assay). The sequence was obtained from a human donor who had recovered from COVID-19. The chain uses TRBV19 and TRBJ2-7; D may correspond to TRBD1 or TRBD2 (5 bases each). The sample was CD4+ T cells from blood, cultured in vitro. The CDR3 reads CATSRSGTASYEQYF. The DNA of the CDR3 is TGTGCCACTTCTCGTAGTGGGACGGCCTCCTACGAGCAGTACTTC.